The 12 T cell receptor beta chains given below trace back to one sample, sequenced in a study of blood T cell repertoires in COVID-19. The table came from immunoSEQ multiplex PCR; TCRdb's copy has only in-frame clones and leaves some out. The sample has 55,000 or so clones, 87% seen once; the top ten hold 6.9%. Sequencing was done on a sample of peripheral blood. All receptors come from a man in his 60s with active or convalescent COVID-19.

This rearrangement joins TRBV4-2 to TRBJ2-3, with 8 bases fitting TRBD2. The CDR3 consists of 20 residues. The V and J ends lost 0 bases and 1 base, in that order; junction bases with no gene match: 15. Per the germline V gene, CDR1 is LGHNA and CDR2 is YNFKEQ. The DNA of the CDR3 is TGTGCCAGCAGCCAAGAAATCCTGTATGGTGGGCGGGGGGGCACAGATACGCAGTATTTT. It yields the protein CASSQEILYGGRGGTDTQYF.

This clone came up once. The V call is TRBV7-9, the J call TRBJ2-5; D is possibly TRBD1 (5 bases). This CDR3 spans 14 amino acids. V lost 3 bases to trimming and J lost 5 bases, with 13 bases between them. CDR1 is SEHNR, CDR2 FQNEAQ, per germline (reference sequence). CDR3 region: CASSFQQGPETQYF. DNA for the CDR3: TGTGCCAGCAGCTTTCAGCAGGGCCCGGAGACCCAGTACTTC.

The V and J genes are TRBV10-3 and TRBJ2-1, with D unclear. The germline V gene encodes CDR1 ENHRY and CDR2 SYGVKD. Trimming shortened V by 4 bases and J by 5 bases, and 3 bases separated the two germline ends. This CDR3 has 11 amino acids. The DNA of the CDR3 is TGTGCCATCAGTGCTGACAATGAGCAGTTCTTC. Protein product: CAISADNEQFF.

This clone appeared once. The chain recombines TRBV5-1 with TRBJ1-6; maybe TRBD1 (5 bases). There are 15 residues in the CDR3. The germline V and J ends were trimmed by 0 bases and 7 bases, with 11 bases remaining between them. The germline V gene has CDR1 SGHRS and CDR2 YFSETQ. CDR3 amino acids: CASSLAVTANSPLHF. The CDR3 coding sequence is TGCGCCAGCAGCTTGGCCGTGACAGCAAATTCACCCCTCCACTTT. Full variable domain (rest looked up from reference TRBV5-1 and TRBJ1-6): KAGVTQTPRYLIKTRGQQVTLSCSPISGHRSVSWYQQTPGQGLQFLFEYFSETQRNKGNFPGRFSGRQFSNSRSEMNVSTLELGDSALYLCASSLAVTANSPLHFGNGTRLTVT.

The J gene is TRBJ1-1, the V gene TRBV9, with TRBD1 matching 7 bases. Germline CDR1 SGDLS, CDR2 YYNGEE. The CDR3 consists of 15 residues. V lost 1 base and J lost 0; bases outside the gene matches: 3. As DNA, the CDR3 is TGTGCCAGCAGCGTAACAACAGGGGTGAACACTGAAGCTTTCTTT. As protein: CASSVTTGVNTEAFF. Complete variable domain (other parts from reference TRBV9 and TRBJ1-1): DSGVTQTPKHLITATGQRVTLRCSPRSGDLSVYWYQQSLDQGLQFLIQYYNGEERAKGNILERFSAQQFPDLHSELNLSSLELGDSALYFCASSVTTGVNTEAFFGQGTRLTVV.

V and J are TRBV29-1 and TRBJ1-6, with a tentative D call TRBD1 (6 bases). The CDR3 extends over 13 amino acids. The germline V gene has CDR1 SQVTM and CDR2 ANQGSEA. V lost 0 bases and J lost 7, with 7 bases in between. The DNA of the CDR3 is TGCAGCGTTGAAGATGGGGGCAATTCACCCCTCCACTTT. The encoded protein is CSVEDGGNSPLHF. Based on the CDR3 plus reference TRBV29-1 and TRBJ1-6, the full variable domain is SAVISQKPSRDICQRGTSLTIQCQVDSQVTMMFWYRQQPGQSLTLIATANQGSEATYESGFVIDKFPISRPNLTFSTLTVSNMSPEDSSIYLCSVEDGGNSPLHFGNGTRLTVT.

J is TRBJ1-5 and V is TRBV7-8; 7 positions agree with TRBD1. The V gene end was trimmed by 1 base and the J gene end by 3 bases; junction bases not matched to a gene: 3. Germline CDR1 and CDR2: SGHVS and FQNEAQ. The CDR3 covers 15 residues. The chain's CDR3 is CASSLDGTDNQPQHF. The DNA for the CDR3 is TGTGCCAGCAGCTTAGACGGGACAGACAATCAGCCCCAGCATTTT.

In its sample, this clone was seen once. V gene TRBV15 combines with J gene TRBJ2-7; 8 bases fit TRBD1. J gave up 5 bases and V 4 bases, and 4 bases lay outside the gene matches. This CDR3 is built from 13 residues. The germline V gene has CDR1 LNHNV and CDR2 YYDKDF (reference sequence). Here the CDR3 DNA reads TGTGCCACCAGCAAAGGACAGGGTGACGAGCAGTACTTC. Translating it yields CATSKGQGDEQYF. The full variable domain, its missing parts supplied by reference TRBV15 and TRBJ2-7, is DAMVIQNPRYQVTQFGKPVTLSCSQTLNHNVMYWYQQKSSQAPKLLFHYYDKDFNNEADTPDNFQSRRPNTSFCFLDIRSPGLGDTAMYLCATSKGQGDEQYFGPGTRLTVT.

The V call is TRBV10-3, the J call TRBJ1-5, with 7 bases lining up with TRBD1. Germline V CDR1 and CDR2: ENHRY, SYGVKD. The CDR3 sequence is 14 residues long. The trim removed 6 bases at V and 4 bases at J, leaving 6 bases unmatched. CDR3: CAIRETGTNQPQHF. The CDR3 nucleotides are TGTGCCATCAGAGAGACAGGGACAAATCAGCCCCAGCATTTT.

The chain employs TRBV25-1 and TRBJ1-3; D is ambiguous. The CDR3 is 11 amino acids. Between the trimmed V and J ends, which lost 7 bases and 8 bases, there was a span of 9 bases. Germline CDR1 reads MGHDK; CDR2 reads SYGVNS. CDR3 region: CASTQFDTIYF. In DNA form, the CDR3 reads TGTGCCAGCACCCAATTTGACACCATATATTTT.

The genes are TRBV7-3 and TRBJ2-1; 8 bases match TRBD2. The CDR3 covers 16 residues. CDR1 SGHTA and CDR2 FQGTGA come from the germline V gene. V shed 5 bases, J shed 6 bases, and the junction held 12 bases outside the gene matches. As DNA, the CDR3 is TGTGCCAGCAGCCTGCTAGCGGGTAAAAGGCCCAATGAGCAGTTCTTC. As protein: CASSLLAGKRPNEQFF.

A single count supports this clone. The chain couples TRBV12-3 or TRBV12-4 to TRBJ1-2; possibly TRBD1 for D (6 bases). The CDR3 has 13 residues. Trimming stripped 6 bases from V and 4 bases from J, with 12 bases between. CDR3 protein: CASSRRQAYGYTF. The CDR3 bases are TGTGCCAGCAGCCGCCGACAGGCCTATGGCTACACCTTC.